This T cell receptor beta chain appears in the sequencing data of a study of OX40 agonist ivuxolimab in advanced cancers. The study's findings and limits: Within 6 weeks, CD4+ and CD8+ blood T cells expanded clonally at 0.1 to 3.0 mg/kg.

Germline CDR1 SGHRS, CDR2 YFSETQ. This CDR3 region has 14 residues. Trimming shortened V by 2 bases and J by 6 bases, and 14 bases separated the two germline ends. TCRdb's table, derived via immunoSEQ multiplex PCR, lists solely in-frame clones and lacks some. The sample consists of some 80,000 clones, around 86% of them appearing once. As for this clone: Antigen: not known.

The chain employs TRBV5-1 and TRBJ1-1; D is unclear. The clonotype originates from an adult with an advanced solid tumor such as melanoma, head and neck, liver or kidney cancer. The sequenced sample was CD4+ or CD8+ T cells sorted from blood, obtained in a trial of the OX40 agonist ivuxolimab. The CDR3 sequence is CASSFGGRVAEAFF. Written as DNA, the CDR3 is TGCGCCAGCAGCTTTGGCGGGCGAGTGGCTGAAGCTTTCTTT.